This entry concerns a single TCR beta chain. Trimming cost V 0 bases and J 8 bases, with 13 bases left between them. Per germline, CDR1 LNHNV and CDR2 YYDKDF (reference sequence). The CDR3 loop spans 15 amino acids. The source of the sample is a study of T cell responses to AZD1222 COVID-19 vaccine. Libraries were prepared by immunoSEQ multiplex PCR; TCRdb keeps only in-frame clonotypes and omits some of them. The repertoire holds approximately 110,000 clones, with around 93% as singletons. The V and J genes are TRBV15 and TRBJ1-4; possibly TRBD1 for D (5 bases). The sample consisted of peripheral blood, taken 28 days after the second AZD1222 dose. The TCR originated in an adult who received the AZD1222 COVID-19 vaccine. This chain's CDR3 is CATSRDRDRGEKLFF. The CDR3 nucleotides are TGTGCCACCAGCAGAGATAGGGATAGGGGAGAAAAACTGTTTTTT.